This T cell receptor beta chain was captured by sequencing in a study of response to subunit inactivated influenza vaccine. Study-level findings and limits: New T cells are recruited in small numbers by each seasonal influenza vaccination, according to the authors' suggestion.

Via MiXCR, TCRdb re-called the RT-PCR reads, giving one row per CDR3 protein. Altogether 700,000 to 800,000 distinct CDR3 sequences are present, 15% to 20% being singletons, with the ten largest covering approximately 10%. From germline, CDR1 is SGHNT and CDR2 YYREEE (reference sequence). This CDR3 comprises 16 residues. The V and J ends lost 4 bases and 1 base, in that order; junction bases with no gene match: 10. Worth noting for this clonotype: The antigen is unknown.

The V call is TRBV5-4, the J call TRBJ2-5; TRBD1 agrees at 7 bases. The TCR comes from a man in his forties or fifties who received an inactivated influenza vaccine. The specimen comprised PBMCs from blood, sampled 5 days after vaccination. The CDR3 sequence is CASSRRPRDSQETQYF. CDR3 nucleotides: TGTGCCAGCAGCCGGCGGCCCCGGGACAGCCAAGAGACCCAGTACTTC.